The 26 T cell receptor beta chains below come from one sample, sequenced in a study of human T cells and chemical hapten exposure. A single record per CDR3 protein comes from TCRdb applying MiXCR to the RACE reads. The sample includes 57,000 or so distinct CDR3 sequences, roughly 12% of them seen just once. The time point was: pre-sensitization, week 0. Stated treatment: therapeutic diphenylcyclopropenone sensitization with weekly scalp DPC. Sequenced material: whole blood, taken in connection with sensitization to the hapten diphenylcyclopropenone (DPC). The receptors shown here come from a woman aged 40-49 years with alopecia areata. Some clones in this sample may be carry-over from other donors' samples.

The rearrangement links TRBV12-3 or TRBV12-4 to TRBJ1-1; the D is unclear. Trimming left V 4 bases short and J 11 bases short, with 14 bases between. The CDR3 spans 12 residues. CDR3 protein: CASSSPNQKAFF. For the CDR3, the DNA is TGTGCCAGCAGTTCTCCTAATCAGAAGGCTTTCTTT.

The CDR3 loop is CASSFIGKETQYF. CDR3 in DNA: TGTGCCAGCAGTTTCATTGGAAAAGAGACCCAGTACTTC. This chain joins TRBV28 and TRBJ2-5, with D uncertain. CDR1 MDHEN and CDR2 SYDVKM come from the germline V gene. V was clipped by 3 bases and J by 3 bases, with 8 bases between them. The CDR3 runs to 13 residues.

The chain joins TRBV5-6 to TRBJ1-1, with a weak D call TRBD1 (5 bases). The length of the CDR3 is 12 residues. V was trimmed by 0 bases and J by 7 bases, leaving 7 bases between them. The germline V gene encodes CDR1 SGHDT and CDR2 YYEEEE. The CDR3 bases are TGTGCCAGCAGCTTGGGGGACGGTGAAGCTTTCTTT. Translation: CASSLGDGEAFF. Full variable domain (remainder filled in from reference TRBV5-6 and TRBJ1-1): DAGVTQSPTHLIKTRGQQVTLRCSPKSGHDTVSWYQQALGQGPQFIFQYYEEEERQRGNFPDRFSGHQFPNYSSELNVNALLLGDSALYLCASSLGDGEAFFGQGTRLTVV.

This clonotype was counted ten times or more. The chain is built from TRBV5-4 and TRBJ1-5; TRBD1 might be the D (6 bases). Trimming pared 1 base from V and 5 bases from J, leaving 13 bases between. The CDR3 is 15 residues long. Germline CDR1 SGHNT, CDR2 YYREEE (reference sequence). The CDR3 DNA reads as TGTGCCAGCAGCTTGTTCGGGGGCGGGGATCAGCCCCAGCATTTT. This translates into CASSLFGGGDQPQHF.

This chain joins TRBV6-1 and TRBJ2-7; D ambiguous. V dropped 2 bases and J dropped 4 bases, with 12 bases sitting between them. The germline V gene has CDR1 MNHNS and CDR2 SASEGT. This CDR3 has 14 residues. CDR3 region: CASSEQASVYEQYF. The DNA of the CDR3 is TGTGCCAGCAGTGAACAGGCTTCGGTGTACGAGCAGTACTTC.

This clonotype was counted many times. V and J are TRBV27 and TRBJ2-4; 11 nucleotides agree with TRBD1. Losses at the gene ends were 3 bases for V and 9 bases for J; bases not matched to a gene: 4. In germline, CDR1 is MNHEY, CDR2 SMNVEV (reference sequence). This CDR3 has 14 residues. CDR3 region: CASSLGQGGGIQYF. CDR3 coding DNA: TGTGCCAGCAGTTTGGGACAGGGGGGCGGCATTCAGTACTTC.

This clonotype was observed a handful of times. This chain links TRBV5-4 with TRBJ2-3; D is perhaps TRBD1 (6 bases). CDR1 and CDR2 from the germline V gene are SGHNT and YYREEE (reference sequence). V lost 0 bases to trimming and J lost 6 bases, with 14 bases between them. This CDR3 has 15 residues. This chain's CDR3 is CASSLEPSRGDTQYF. CDR3 nucleotides: TGTGCCAGCAGCTTGGAACCCTCAAGGGGGGATACGCAGTATTTT.

In its sample, this clonotype was seen a few times. This chain connects TRBV20-1 to TRBJ1-2; a possible D gene is TRBD1 (6 bases). Germline V gene sequence: CDR1 DFQATT, CDR2 SNEGSKA (reference sequence). There are 13 residues in the CDR3. Trimming shortened V by 5 bases and J by 3 bases, and 13 bases separated the two germline ends. CDR3 protein: CSALLRGDYGYTF. The CDR3 region has the DNA TGCAGTGCTCTCCTCAGGGGCGACTATGGCTACACCTTC.

The genes are TRBV7-9 and TRBJ1-5; D call uncertain. CDR1 is SEHNR, CDR2 FQNEAQ, per germline (reference sequence). V lost 4 bases and J lost 5, with 9 bases in between. The CDR3 length is 13 residues. CDR3 residues: CASSSGGDQPQHF. The DNA for the CDR3 is TGTGCCAGCAGCTCGGGAGGTGATCAGCCCCAGCATTTT.

The chain couples TRBV7-7 to TRBJ1-4; 9 bases map to TRBD1. Germline V gene sequence: CDR1 SSHAT, CDR2 FNYEAQ (reference sequence). With V trimmed by 5 bases and J by 5 bases, 6 bases remained unmatched. The CDR3 spans 15 residues. Here the CDR3 reads CASSRGTGRNEKLFF. The CDR3 bases are TGTGCCAGCAGCCGAGGGACAGGGCGAAATGAAAAACTGTTTTTT.

V is TRBV19 and J is TRBJ1-1, with 7 bases identical to TRBD1. Germline CDR1 is LNHDA and CDR2 is SQIVND (reference sequence). The CDR3 totals 13 residues. With V trimmed by 4 bases and J by 7 bases, 6 bases remained unmatched. CDR3 residues: CASSTRTGREAFF. CDR3 bases: TGTGCCAGTAGTACCAGGACAGGCCGTGAAGCTTTCTTT.

This clonotype was seen more than once but under ten times. The chain uses TRBV7-2 and TRBJ2-3; unclear D gene. Per germline, CDR1 SGHTA and CDR2 FQGNSA. This CDR3 comprises 12 residues. The V and J ends lost 0 bases and 2 bases respectively, with 0 bases between them. CDR3 residues: CASSLATDTQYF. The DNA of the CDR3 is TGTGCCAGCAGCTTAGCCACAGATACGCAGTATTTT.

In DNA, the CDR3 is TGCAGTGCTGGGGACCTGAACACTGAAGCTTTCTTT. Encoded protein: CSAGDLNTEAFF. This rearrangement joins TRBV20-1 to TRBJ1-1; D is possibly TRBD1 (5 bases). V was pared by 5 bases and J by 0 bases, with 7 bases between. CDR3 length: 12 amino acids. Germline V gene data show CDR1 as DFQATT and CDR2 as SNEGSKA (reference sequence).

This clonotype has ten or more counts. The chain couples TRBV12-3 or TRBV12-4 to TRBJ2-7, with TRBD2 identical over 15 bases. V shed 7 bases and J 7 bases; nucleotides not matched to a gene: 11. The CDR3 has 16 residues. As DNA, the CDR3 is TGTGCCAGCACTCAAGGGACTAGCGGGGGGTCGGGGGAGCAGTACTTC. Its translation: CASTQGTSGGSGEQYF.

This clonotype was seen at least ten times. The gene calls are TRBV28 and TRBJ2-1; 9 bases align to TRBD1. With 5 bases clipped from V and 0 bases from J, the junction kept 2 bases outside the gene matches. Per the germline V gene, CDR1 is MDHEN and CDR2 is SYDVKM. CDR3 length: 15 amino acids. The CDR3: CASSVDRGSYNEQFF. The CDR3 DNA reads TGTGCCAGCAGTGTGGACAGGGGCTCCTACAATGAGCAGTTCTTC.

Comments on this clonotype: The junction differs from germline at one of its ends, possibly a read error. The chain combines TRBV11-2 with TRBJ1-1, with D possibly TRBD1 on 5 matching bases. The germline gives CDR1 SGHAT, CDR2 FQNNGV. The CDR3 spans 13 residues. The CDR3 nucleotides are TGTGCCAGCAGCTTAATGGGGGAAACGACGCCAGTTTTT. Protein: CASSLMGETTPVF. Looking up the rest from reference TRBV11-2 and TRBJ1-1 gives the full variable domain: EAGVAQSPRYKIIEKRQSVAFWCNPISGHATLYWYQQILGQGPKLLIQFQNNGVVDDSQLPKDRFSAERLKGVDSTLKIQPAKLEDSAVYLCASSLMGETTPVFGQGTRLTVV.

V usage is TRBV7-2 and J usage is TRBJ1-2; perhaps TRBD1 as D (5 bases). Trimming shortened V by 5 bases and J by 3 bases, and 10 bases separated the two germline ends. Germline V CDR1 and CDR2: SGHTA, FQGNSA. CDR3 length: 13 residues. CDR3 residues: CASSGTAYYGYTF. The CDR3 DNA follows: TGTGCCAGCAGCGGGACGGCCTACTATGGCTACACCTTC.

Ten or more counts support this clonotype. The rearrangement joins TRBV2 to TRBJ1-5; 9 nucleotides agree with TRBD1. This CDR3 spans 13 amino acids. Germline CDR1 and CDR2: SNHLY and FYNNEI. The V and J ends lost 4 bases and 6 bases, in that order; junction bases with no gene match: 1. The CDR3 spells CASSGQGGQPQHF. CDR3 nucleotides: TGTGCCAGCAGTGGACAGGGGGGTCAGCCCCAGCATTTT. Variable domain in full (rest from reference TRBV2 and TRBJ1-5): EPEVTQTPSHQVTQMGQEVILRCVPISNHLYFYWYRQILGQKVEFLVSFYNNEISEKSEIFDDQFSVERPDGSNFTLKIRSTKLEDSAMYFCASSGQGGQPQHFGDGTRLSIL.

In this sample, this clonotype turned up many times. The rearrangement uses TRBV7-8 and TRBJ2-1; TRBD2 matches 7 bases. Germline V gene lookup returns CDR1 SGHVS and CDR2 FQNEAQ. The CDR3 covers 11 residues. The V and J ends lost 2 bases and 12 bases, in that order; junction bases with no gene match: 1. The chain's CDR3 is CASSLSGVQFF. For the CDR3, the DNA is TGTGCCAGCAGCTTAAGCGGGGTGCAGTTCTTC.

This clonotype has only a few counts. The chain employs TRBV5-6 and TRBJ1-2; TRBD1 is a possible D gene (5 bases). Germline CDR1 SGHDT, CDR2 YYEEEE. This CDR3 is built from 16 residues. V was clipped by 4 bases and J by 6 bases, with 22 bases between them. The CDR3 DNA reads TGTGCCAGCAGCCAAATTTTCGTGTCAGGGAACAATGGCTACACCTTC. It specifies CASSQIFVSGNNGYTF.

This clonotype was detected many times. The gene calls are TRBV4-3 and TRBJ1-2; D is unresolved. V lost 1 base to trimming and J lost 8 bases, with 8 bases between them. The germline CDR1 and CDR2 sequences are LGHNA and YSLEER. The CDR3 runs 12 residues. CDR3 residues: CASSQAKQGYTF. CDR3 DNA sequence: TGCGCCAGCAGCCAAGCGAAACAGGGCTACACCTTC.

A few counts support this clonotype. The CDR3 sequence is CASSYRLAGTDTQYF. The CDR3 DNA reads TGTGCCAGCAGTTACCGTCTAGCGGGAACAGATACGCAGTATTTT. V is TRBV6-2 or TRBV6-3 and J is TRBJ2-3, with 9 bases lining up with TRBD2. CDR1 MNHEY and CDR2 SVGEGT come from the germline V gene. CDR3 length: 15 residues. Trimming at V came to 2 bases and at J to 3 bases, leaving 3 bases not matched to a gene.

This clonotype was detected a few times. V usage is TRBV7-2 and J usage is TRBJ1-2; no definite D call. This CDR3 contains 11 residues. Germline values: CDR1 SGHTA, CDR2 FQGNSA. Between the trimmed V and J ends, which lost 5 bases and 13 bases, there was a span of 14 bases. The CDR3 protein is CASSPDRLGTF. Written as DNA, the CDR3 is TGTGCCAGCAGCCCGGACCGGCTCGGCACCTTC.

This clonotype was observed many times. This chain joins TRBV28 and TRBJ1-5, with 7 bases that match TRBD1. The CDR3 consists of 15 residues. V lost 5 bases and J lost 4; bases outside the gene matches: 8. Germline CDR1 is MDHEN and CDR2 is SYDVKM. CDR3 loop: CASSRGDSKNQPQHF. The CDR3 DNA reads as TGTGCCAGCAGTAGGGGGGACAGTAAAAATCAGCCCCAGCATTTT.

The J gene is TRBJ2-7, the V gene TRBV20-1; a possible D gene is TRBD1 (6 bases). The CDR3 length is 13 residues. The germline V gene encodes CDR1 DFQATT and CDR2 SNEGSKA (reference sequence). Between the trimmed V and J ends, which lost 6 bases and 4 bases, there was a span of 16 bases. The CDR3 reads CSACLLQGYEQYF. In nucleotides, the CDR3 is TGCAGTGCCTGCCTATTACAGGGTTACGAGCAGTACTTC.

A few counts support this clonotype. J is TRBJ1-1 and V is TRBV29-1; 7 bases map to TRBD1. The V gene's germline CDR1 is SQVTM and CDR2 ANQGSEA. The V gene end was trimmed by 2 bases and the J gene end by 8 bases; junction bases not matched to a gene: 5. The CDR3 covers 12 residues. CDR3 protein: CSVERDRDEAFF. DNA of the CDR3: TGCAGCGTTGAAAGAGACAGGGACGAAGCTTTCTTT.